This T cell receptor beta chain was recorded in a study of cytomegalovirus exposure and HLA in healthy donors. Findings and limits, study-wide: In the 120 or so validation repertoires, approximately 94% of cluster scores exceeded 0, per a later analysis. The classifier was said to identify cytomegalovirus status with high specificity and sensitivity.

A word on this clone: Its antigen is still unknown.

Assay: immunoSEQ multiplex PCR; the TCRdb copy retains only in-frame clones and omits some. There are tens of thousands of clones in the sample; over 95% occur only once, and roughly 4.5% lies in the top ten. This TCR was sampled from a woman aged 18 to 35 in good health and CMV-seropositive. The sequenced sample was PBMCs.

The CDR3 region is CASSIVSGGLNEQFF. The CDR3 DNA follows: TGTGCCAGTAGTATAGTAAGCGGAGGGCTAAATGAGCAGTTCTTC. The chain recombines TRBV19 with TRBJ2-1; D perhaps matches TRBD2 (6 bases). This CDR3 spans 15 amino acids. The germline CDR1 and CDR2 sequences are LNHDA and SQIVND (reference sequence). V dropped 1 base and J dropped 7 bases, with 14 bases sitting between them.